One sample yielded the 30 T cell receptor beta chains listed below, sequenced in a study of cytomegalovirus exposure and HLA in healthy donors. The protocol was immunoSEQ multiplex PCR, while the TCRdb copy is restricted to in-frame clones and leaves out a portion. The repertoire holds some 310,000 clones, with around 90% as singletons. What was sequenced was PBMCs. The receptors come from a man in his thirties or forties in good health and CMV-seronegative.

This sequence joins TRBV9 and TRBJ2-5; possible D gene TRBD1, 6 bases. The CDR3 runs 14 residues. The germline CDR1 and CDR2 sequences are SGDLS and YYNGEE. Trimming removed 4 bases from V and 4 bases from J, with 14 bases in between. The CDR3 DNA follows: TGTGCCAGCAGCTTACGACAGGCGGGAGAGACCCAGTACTTC. Amino acid sequence: CASSLRQAGETQYF.

This chain links TRBV25-1 with TRBJ2-3, with 7 bases identical to TRBD1. Germline assignment: CDR1 MGHDK and CDR2 SYGVNS. This CDR3 has 15 amino acids. The V gene end was trimmed by 1 base and the J gene end by 6 bases; junction bases not matched to a gene: 7. The CDR3 nucleotides are TGTGCCAGCAGTGAATGGGCAGGGGGTACGGATACGCAGTATTTT. It specifies CASSEWAGGTDTQYF.

This clone was seen a handful of times. This chain connects TRBV6-5 to TRBJ1-1; a possible D gene is TRBD1 (5 bases). The CDR3 sequence is 13 residues long. The germline V gene has CDR1 MNHEY and CDR2 SVGAGI. V was cut by 2 bases and J by 4 bases, with 8 bases left in between. In DNA, the CDR3 is TGTGCCAGCAGTTACCAGGGATTCACTGAAGCTTTCTTT. Translated: CASSYQGFTEAFF.

The chain recombines TRBV5-1 with TRBJ2-5; 9 nucleotides match TRBD2. This CDR3 contains 16 residues. In germline, CDR1 is SGHRS, CDR2 YFSETQ. V lost 1 base to trimming and J lost 2 bases; unmatched junction nucleotides: 6. CDR3 bases: TGCGCCAGCAGCTTGTCTAGCGGGGCCACTCAAGAGACCCAGTACTTC. Amino acid sequence: CASSLSSGATQETQYF.

This clone has a single count. The V gene is TRBV10-2, the J gene TRBJ1-2; TRBD1 aligns across 7 bases. Germline values: CDR1 WSHSY, CDR2 SAAADI. J gave up 5 bases and V 2 bases, and 2 bases lay outside the gene matches. There are 13 residues in the CDR3. The CDR3 bases are TGCGCCAGCAGTGAGAACAGGGGATATGGCTACACCTTC. Amino acids: CASSENRGYGYTF.

CDR3 protein: CASSRGYPEAFF. CDR3 nucleotide sequence: TGTGCCAGCAGCCGGGGGTACCCTGAAGCTTTCTTT. The V call is TRBV7-2, the J call TRBJ1-1, with D perhaps matching TRBD1 (5 bases). Looked up from germline, CDR1 is SGHTA and CDR2 is FQGNSA. The CDR3 covers 12 residues. V was trimmed by 5 bases and J by 6 bases, leaving 10 bases between them.

The J gene is TRBJ2-7, the V gene TRBV27; 8 bases fit TRBD2. The CDR3 has 16 residues. V shed 6 bases, J shed 6 bases, and the junction held 16 bases outside the gene matches. Germline CDR1 MNHEY, CDR2 SMNVEV (reference sequence). The CDR3 loop reads CASRYASGGDPLEQYF. For the CDR3, the DNA is TGTGCCAGCAGATACGCAAGCGGGGGAGACCCCCTCGAGCAGTACTTC.

The chain links TRBV5-1 to TRBJ2-3; weak D call: TRBD1 (5 bases). Germline values: CDR1 SGHRS, CDR2 YFSETQ. With 0 bases removed from V and 6 bases from J, the gap between germline ends came to 20 bases. This CDR3 is built from 17 residues. The CDR3 coding sequence is TGCGCCAGCAGCTTGGCCAGGGCAGGGCCCCCGAGGGATACGCAGTATTTT. Encoded protein: CASSLARAGPPRDTQYF.

The V gene is TRBV2, the J gene TRBJ2-3; TRBD2 matches at 12 bases. Germline CDR1 and CDR2: SNHLY and FYNNEI. J lost 0 bases, V lost 3 bases, and 10 bases had no gene match. This CDR3 contains 19 residues. The CDR3 coding sequence is TGTGCCAGCAGTGATTTTGGGCTAGCGGGGGGGCGTAGCACAGATACGCAGTATTTT. Protein product: CASSDFGLAGGRSTDTQYF.

The chain joins TRBV7-9 to TRBJ2-7; 7 nucleotides match TRBD1. The V gene's germline CDR1 is SEHNR and CDR2 FQNEAQ (reference sequence). This CDR3 contains 13 residues. Trimming cost V 5 bases and J 7 bases; bases outside gene matches: 8. The CDR3 DNA reads TGTGCCAGCAGCCGACGAGGGGGACAGGAGCAGTACTTC. This translates into CASSRRGGQEQYF.

The chain combines TRBV30 with TRBJ2-3; no clear D gene. Trimming left V 0 bases short and J 2 bases short, with 6 bases between. This CDR3 comprises 13 residues. Germline CDR1 and CDR2: GTSNPN and SVGIG (reference sequence). The DNA of the CDR3 is TGTGCCTGGAGTGTACAGATCACAGATACGCAGTATTTT. As protein: CAWSVQITDTQYF.

This clone occurred once. CDR3 amino acids: CASSLSGGRGSPLHF. As DNA, the CDR3 is TGTGCCAGCAGCTTATCAGGAGGTCGGGGGTCACCCCTCCACTTT. The chain combines TRBV7-6 with TRBJ1-6; possible D gene TRBD1, 5 bases. The CDR3 spans 15 residues. The V and J ends lost 2 bases and 10 bases respectively, with 15 bases between them. Germline values: CDR1 SGHVS, CDR2 FNYEAQ.

DNA of the CDR3: TGTGCCAGTAGTATGTGGGGACTAGCGGGGGGCGACCGAAACACCGGGGAGCTGTTTTTT. Its translation is CASSMWGLAGGDRNTGELFF. This chain links TRBV19 with TRBJ2-2; the match to TRBD2 covers 15 bases. The CDR3 runs to 20 residues. The germline V gene has CDR1 LNHDA and CDR2 SQIVND (reference sequence). Germline trimming cut 3 bases from V and 2 bases from J; bases unmatched to any gene: 10. Together with reference TRBV19 and TRBJ2-2, the CDR3 gives the full variable domain: DGGITQSPKYLFRKEGQNVTLSCEQNLNHDAMYWYRQDPGQGLRLIYYSQIVNDFQKGDIAEGYSVSREKKESFPLTVTSAQKNPTAFYLCASSMWGLAGGDRNTGELFFGEGSRLTVL.

The V call is TRBV7-8, the J call TRBJ2-7; D not resolved. This CDR3 is 14 amino acids long. Germline values: CDR1 SGHVS, CDR2 FQNEAQ. V was clipped by 6 bases and J by 4 bases, with 16 bases between them. The chain's CDR3 is CASSPAHSRYEQYF. The CDR3 DNA reads TGTGCCAGCAGTCCCGCCCATTCGCGATACGAGCAGTACTTC.

The chain carries TRBV21-1 and TRBJ1-5; the tabulated D call, TRBD1, remains unverified against the DNA. TRBV21-1 is given as a pseudogene. The CDR3 is 18 amino acids. The CDR3 loop is CASSPLEEQGASNQPQHF. The CDR3, as DNA: TGTGCCAGCAGCCCCCTCGAAGAACAGGGGGCGAGCAATCAGCCCCAGCATTTT.

V usage is TRBV11-2 and J usage is TRBJ2-7; 12 bases agree with TRBD2. Trimming took 3 bases from V and 6 from J; bases not matched to a gene: 9. This CDR3 region has 16 residues. CDR1 is SGHAT, CDR2 FQNNGV, per germline. The CDR3 protein is CASSLTSGGGRSEQYF. The DNA of the CDR3 is TGTGCCAGCAGCTTGACTAGCGGGGGCGGGAGAAGCGAGCAGTACTTC.

V usage is TRBV19 and J usage is TRBJ1-1, with 9 bases aligning to TRBD1. The ends lost 6 bases at V and 4 bases at J; junction bases unmatched: 6. This CDR3 comprises 14 residues. Germline-derived CDR1 and CDR2 are LNHDA and SQIVND (reference sequence). The CDR3 protein is CASSMTGGATEAFF. CDR3 coding DNA: TGTGCCAGTAGCATGACAGGGGGTGCCACTGAAGCTTTCTTT.

The chain employs TRBV7-2 and TRBJ2-3; possible D gene TRBD2, 6 bases. With 5 bases removed from V and 0 bases from J, the gap between germline ends came to 12 bases. Germline CDR1 is SGHTA and CDR2 is FQGNSA. The CDR3 covers 15 residues. Here the CDR3 DNA reads TGTGCCAGCAGCAAGACTAGGTTTAGCACAGATACGCAGTATTTT. Protein product: CASSKTRFSTDTQYF.

The chain employs TRBV7-9 and TRBJ2-6, with D possibly being TRBD1 (6 bases). V was pared by 5 bases and J by 4 bases, with 15 bases between. CDR1 and CDR2 (germline): SEHNR, FQNEAQ (reference sequence). CDR3 length: 16 residues. CDR3 sequence reads: CASSIITGSGANVLTF. The CDR3 DNA is TGTGCCAGCAGCATAATCACAGGGTCCGGGGCCAACGTCCTGACTTTC.

The chain has TRBV12-5 and TRBJ2-1, with 11 bases identical to TRBD2. V dropped 2 bases and J dropped 4; count of bases not matched to a gene: 13. CDR3 length: 19 amino acids. CDR1 and CDR2 from the germline V gene are LGHNT and FRNRAP. The CDR3 is CASGLRGLAVGRGYNEQFF. CDR3 DNA sequence: TGTGCTAGTGGTTTGCGGGGACTAGCGGTGGGCCGGGGATACAATGAGCAGTTCTTC.

This clone came up once. The chain combines TRBV9 with TRBJ1-2; no clear D. The CDR3 spans 12 residues. Germline V gene data show CDR1 as SGDLS and CDR2 as YYNGEE. Trimming stripped 4 bases from V and 6 bases from J, with 10 bases between. CDR3 region: CASSTRAHGYTF. CDR3 DNA sequence: TGTGCCAGCAGCACGAGGGCTCATGGCTACACCTTC.

The CDR3 nucleotides are TGTGCCAGCAGCTCTTTACGGACAGGGCTGGATAACTATGGCTACACCTTC. This gives the protein CASSSLRTGLDNYGYTF. This chain joins TRBV2 and TRBJ1-2; TRBD1 agrees at 8 bases. The germline V gene encodes CDR1 SNHLY and CDR2 FYNNEI. Trimming took 6 bases from V and 1 from J; bases not matched to a gene: 13. The CDR3 is 17 residues long.

A word on this clone: A read error may produce the germline difference seen at one junction end. The rearrangement links TRBV6-5 to TRBJ2-7; possibly TRBD1 for D (5 bases). This CDR3 has 15 residues. Germline CDR1 and CDR2: MNHEY and SVGAGI. CDR3 loop: CASSDSGQGSYEQYF. The CDR3 DNA is TGTGCCAGCAGTGACTCAGGGCAGGGCTCCTACGAGCAGTACTTC.

This clone was seen more than once but under ten times. The chain couples TRBV14 to TRBJ2-7, with a weak D call TRBD2 (5 bases). The length of the CDR3 is 13 residues. Trimming took off 4 bases at V and 3 bases at J, with 10 bases between the two ends. Germline V gene data show CDR1 as SGHDN and CDR2 as FVKESK. CDR3 protein: CASSPGLDYEQYF. The CDR3 DNA reads TGTGCCAGCAGCCCCGGACTGGACTACGAGCAGTACTTC.

The chain employs TRBV19 and TRBJ2-5; 12 bases agree with TRBD2. V dropped 1 base and J dropped 3; count of bases not matched to a gene: 3. CDR3 size: 16 residues. The V gene's germline CDR1 is LNHDA and CDR2 SQIVND (reference sequence). The CDR3 bases are TGTGCCAGTAGTATAGGGACTAGCGGGGTAAAAGAGACCCAGTACTTC. Translated, it gives CASSIGTSGVKETQYF.

J is TRBJ1-4 and V is TRBV28; D ambiguous. The ends were cut back, 5 bases at V and 0 bases at J, with 10 bases in the middle. The germline gives CDR1 MDHEN, CDR2 SYDVKM. The CDR3 totals 15 residues. This CDR3 is CASSTMLTTNEKLFF. The CDR3 region has the DNA TGTGCCAGCAGTACGATGCTAACAACTAATGAAAAACTGTTTTTT. Full variable domain (outside the CDR3, taken from reference TRBV28 and TRBJ1-4): DVKVTQSSRYLVKRTGEKVFLECVQDMDHENMFWYRQDPGLGLRLIYFSYDVKMKEKGDIPEGYSVSREKKERFSLILESASTNQTSMYLCASSTMLTTNEKLFFGSGTQLSVL.

The rearrangement uses TRBV19 and TRBJ1-6; 7 bases map to TRBD1. This CDR3 is 16 amino acids long. J lost 6 bases, V lost 9 bases, and 14 bases had no gene match. Germline-derived CDR1 and CDR2 are LNHDA and SQIVND (reference sequence). Here the CDR3 reads CARLTVWDSGNSPLHF. CDR3 coding DNA: TGTGCCAGGCTCACCGTATGGGACAGTGGTAATTCACCCCTCCACTTT.

This clone has a single count. At the DNA level, this CDR3 is encoded by other sequences in the same sample as well. The rearrangement joins TRBV7-9 to TRBJ1-2; 10 bases align to TRBD1. The germline V gene has CDR1 SEHNR and CDR2 FQNEAQ (reference sequence). The V gene end was trimmed by 2 bases and the J gene end by 4 bases; junction bases not matched to a gene: 1. The CDR3 covers 14 residues. The CDR3 here is CASSLRTGGYGYTF. CDR3 nucleotides: TGTGCCAGCAGCTTACGGACAGGGGGCTATGGCTACACCTTC. Full variable domain (outside the CDR3, taken from reference TRBV7-9 and TRBJ1-2): DTGVSQNPRHKITKRGQNVTFRCDPISEHNRLYWYRQTLGQGPEFLTYFQNEAQLEKSRLLSDRFSAERPKGSFSTLEIQRTEQGDSAMYLCASSLRTGGYGYTFGSGTRLTVV.

The CDR3 loop is CASSMTSGGQETQYF. In DNA, the CDR3 is TGTGCCAGCAGCATGACTAGCGGGGGCCAAGAGACCCAGTACTTC. The gene calls are TRBV11-3 and TRBJ2-5; 12 positions match TRBD2. V lost 5 bases, J lost 1 base, and 2 bases stayed unmatched. The CDR3 runs to 15 residues. Germline loops: CDR1 SGHNT, CDR2 YENEEA.

A few counts support this clone. The chain joins TRBV5-1 to TRBJ1-2; D is possibly TRBD1 (5 bases). Between the trimmed V and J ends, which lost 3 bases and 6 bases, there was a span of 6 bases. Looked up from germline, CDR1 is SGHRS and CDR2 is YFSETQ. The CDR3 runs 11 residues. CDR3 protein: CASSWGDGYTF. CDR3 nucleotide sequence: TGCGCCAGCAGCTGGGGGGATGGCTACACCTTC.